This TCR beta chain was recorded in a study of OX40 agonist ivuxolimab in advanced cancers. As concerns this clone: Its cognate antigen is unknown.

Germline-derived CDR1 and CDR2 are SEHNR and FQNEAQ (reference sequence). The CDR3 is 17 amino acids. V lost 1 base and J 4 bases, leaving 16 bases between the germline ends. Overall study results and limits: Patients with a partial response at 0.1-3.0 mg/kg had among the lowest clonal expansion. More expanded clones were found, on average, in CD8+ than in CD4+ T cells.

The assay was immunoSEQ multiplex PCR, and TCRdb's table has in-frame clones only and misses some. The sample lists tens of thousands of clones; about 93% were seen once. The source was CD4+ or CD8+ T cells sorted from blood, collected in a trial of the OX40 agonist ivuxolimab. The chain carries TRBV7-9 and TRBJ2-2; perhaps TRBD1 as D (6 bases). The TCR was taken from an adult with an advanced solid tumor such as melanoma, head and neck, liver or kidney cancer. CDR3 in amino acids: CASSLGAPQGGTGELFF. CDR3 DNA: TGTGCCAGCAGCTTAGGGGCCCCACAGGGTGGCACCGGGGAGCTGTTTTTT.